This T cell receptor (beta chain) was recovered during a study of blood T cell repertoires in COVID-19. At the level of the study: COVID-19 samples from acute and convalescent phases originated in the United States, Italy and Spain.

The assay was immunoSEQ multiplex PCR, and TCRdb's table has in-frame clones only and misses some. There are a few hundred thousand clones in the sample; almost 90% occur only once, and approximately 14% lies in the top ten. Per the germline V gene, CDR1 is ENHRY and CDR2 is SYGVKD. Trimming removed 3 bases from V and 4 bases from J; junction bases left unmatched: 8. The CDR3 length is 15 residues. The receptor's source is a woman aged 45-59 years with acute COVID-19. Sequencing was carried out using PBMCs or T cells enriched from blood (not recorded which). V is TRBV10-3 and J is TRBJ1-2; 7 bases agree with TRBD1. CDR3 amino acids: CAISDPGTAGYGYTF. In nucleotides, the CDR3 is TGTGCCATCAGTGACCCTGGGACAGCCGGCTATGGCTACACCTTC.